This T cell receptor (beta chain) was recorded in a study of CD8+CD57+ T cells in acquired aplastic anemia. By flow cytometry, patients selected for sequencing had shown an expansion of CD8+CD57+ cells. Study findings and constraints: Patients shared under 30 CD8+ CDR3 sequences with controls. Patients were compared with controls for CD8+ Simpson's diversity, and no significant difference emerged.

This clonotype was found once. Its antigen is as yet unknown. Using genomic DNA as the template, TCR beta VDJ and CDR3 profiling was carried out. TCRdb processed the reads anew with MiXCR; each CDR3 protein has one entry. The data hold around 250,000 distinct CDR3 sequences, with 65% to 90% observed a single time. CDR1 is SGHTA, CDR2 FQGNSA, per germline. V lost 5 bases and J lost 1, with 24 bases in between. This CDR3 contains 18 residues. The V call is TRBV7-2, the J call TRBJ2-7, with D perhaps matching TRBD1 (5 bases). Input material: sorted CD4+, CD8+, or CD8+CD57+ T cells (not recorded which) from PBMCs. This clonotype was sampled from a human donor with aplastic anemia. CDR3 sequence (DNA): TGTGCCAGCAGCCGACCTCCGGCGGACACAGCCCATTCCTACGAGCAGTACGTC. Its translation: CASSRPPADTAHSYEQYV.